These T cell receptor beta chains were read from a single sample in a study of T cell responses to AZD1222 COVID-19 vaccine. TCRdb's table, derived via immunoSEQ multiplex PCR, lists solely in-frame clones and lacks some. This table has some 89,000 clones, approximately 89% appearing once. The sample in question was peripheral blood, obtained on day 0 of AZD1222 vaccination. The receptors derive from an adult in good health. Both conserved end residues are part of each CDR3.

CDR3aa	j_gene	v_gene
CASSRGGADQETQYF	TRBJ2-5	TRBV3-1/TRBV3-2
CASSSGGSSYNEQFF	TRBJ2-1	TRBV5-1
CASRLGLELTDTQYF	TRBJ2-3	TRBV5-4
CASSLEGTRGARTQYF	TRBJ2-5	TRBV7-2
CASSPLDRWNTEAFF	TRBJ1-1	TRBV27
CSVPGEGRTEAFF	TRBJ1-1	TRBV29-1
CASSKPQGAIYGYTF	TRBJ1-2	TRBV21-1
CASTNSGAADTQYF	TRBJ2-3	TRBV7-9
CASSSGHRKNYGYTF	TRBJ1-2	TRBV19
CASSPRPVDSYGYTF	TRBJ1-2	TRBV13
CASSSGDIFYEQYF	TRBJ2-7	TRBV27
CASSQSSWRHEQYF	TRBJ2-7	TRBV16
CASSLEGSRAKNIQYF	TRBJ2-4	TRBV7-9
CASSTRAGGQETQYF	TRBJ2-5	TRBV19
CATSEAGRNEQFF	TRBJ2-1	TRBV24-1